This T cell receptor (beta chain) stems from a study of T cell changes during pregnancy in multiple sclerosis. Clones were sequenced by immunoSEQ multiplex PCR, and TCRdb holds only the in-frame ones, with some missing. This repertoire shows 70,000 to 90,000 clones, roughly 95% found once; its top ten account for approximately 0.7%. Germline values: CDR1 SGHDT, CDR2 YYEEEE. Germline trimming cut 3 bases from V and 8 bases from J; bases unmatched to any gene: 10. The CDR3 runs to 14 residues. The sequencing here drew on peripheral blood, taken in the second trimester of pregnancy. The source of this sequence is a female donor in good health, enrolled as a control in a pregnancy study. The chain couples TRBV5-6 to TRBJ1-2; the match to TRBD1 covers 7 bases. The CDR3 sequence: CASSSPTGFLGYTF. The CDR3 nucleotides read TGTGCCAGCAGCTCGCCGACAGGGTTTTTAGGCTACACCTTC.